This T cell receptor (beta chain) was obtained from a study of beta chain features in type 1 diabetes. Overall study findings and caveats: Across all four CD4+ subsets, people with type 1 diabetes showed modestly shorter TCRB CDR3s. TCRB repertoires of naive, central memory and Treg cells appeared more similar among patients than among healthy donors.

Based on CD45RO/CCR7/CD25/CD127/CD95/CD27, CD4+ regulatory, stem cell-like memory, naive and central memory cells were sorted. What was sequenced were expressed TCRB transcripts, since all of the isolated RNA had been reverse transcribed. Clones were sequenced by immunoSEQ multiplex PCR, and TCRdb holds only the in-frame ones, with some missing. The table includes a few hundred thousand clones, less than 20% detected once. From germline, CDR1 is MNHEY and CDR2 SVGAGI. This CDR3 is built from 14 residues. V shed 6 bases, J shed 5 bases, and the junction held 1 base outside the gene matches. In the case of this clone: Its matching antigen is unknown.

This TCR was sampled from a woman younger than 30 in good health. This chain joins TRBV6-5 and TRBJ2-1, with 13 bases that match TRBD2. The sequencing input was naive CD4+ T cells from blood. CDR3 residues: CASRGLAGNNEQFF. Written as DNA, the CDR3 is TGTGCCAGCAGGGGACTAGCGGGAAACAATGAGCAGTTCTTC.